A single T cell receptor (beta chain) is shown here with its context. The table lists this clone with a count of one. The antigen it recognizes is unknown. There are no base qualities to consult, and no much larger clone falls within one base. The donors belonged to the validation cohort of around 130 subjects, which was separate from the approximately 610-subject first cohort. Trimming removed 6 bases from V and 1 base from J, leaving 12 bases between the germline ends. From the cysteine through the phenylalanine, the CDR3 covers 14 amino acids. The read is trimmed to its CDR3 DNA, 42 bases read in frame from base 1. Via the germline V gene, CDR1 is MNHNS and CDR2 SASEGT. Libraries were made using the immunoSEQ multiplex PCR assay. In the source study's methods: A statistical classification framework was built for diagnosing cytomegalovirus status from the catalog of TCR beta chain sequences. The source is immuneACCESS, and TCRdb retained only in-frame sequences with V and J called. Part of the clones is not carried over; for the studies checked, unresolved V genes explain less than half of this, and the remainder is unexplained. The D gene and trimming were derived from the DNA, and the V and J assignments and clone size from that table. This sample is represented by some 150,000 clones; 80% to 90% of them were singletons. Of the sample, around 9% is held by the ten largest clones.

This record belongs to a study of cytomegalovirus exposure and HLA in healthy donors (dated by TCRdb to about 2017). Context from the whole study: According to a later analysis, one platform produced both the 110 or so validation repertoires and the 550 to 800 repertoires of the first cohort. The study was designed to test whether signatures of past pathogen exposure could be identified by cataloging public T cell receptors. A separate validation cohort of roughly 110 different subjects was used in addition to the 666-subject first cohort. To predict cytomegalovirus infection status, the study combined high-throughput TCR immunosequencing, statistical association of individual TCRs with disease status, and machine learning. The study at large found these results: The authors suggested that the approach could potentially be extended to other disease states and immunological phenotypes. Across donors, most TCR sequences were observed very rarely, whereas some public TCRs were present in many individuals. The study listed 150 to 200 TCR beta chains as associated with cytomegalovirus. In both the original and validation cohorts, the classifier was reported to diagnose cytomegalovirus status with high specificity and sensitivity. Subsequent analysis determined that TCRs grouped into clusters in the first cohort also showed a tendency toward co-occurrence across the 120 or so validation repertoires, and roughly 95% of cluster scores exceeded 0. A later analysis had no HLA typing for the validation cohort, so co-occurrence there was scored across all 110 or so repertoires. A few of the identified cytomegalovirus-associated TCR beta chains were confirmed in vitro to be specific for cytomegalovirus antigens.

Rearrangement joined TRBV6-1 to TRBJ1-1, and possibly TRBD1, on 5 matching bases. Sequenced input: PBMCs. The source of this sequence is a woman between 18 and 29 years old in good health and CMV-seropositive. The DNA reads as follows: TGTGCCAGCAGAGTGGGGCAGCCGAACACTGAAGCTTTCTTT. This yields the protein CASRVGQPNTEAFF.